This is a list of T cell receptor beta chains from one sample in a study of blood T cell repertoires in COVID-19. Clones were read by immunoSEQ multiplex PCR, and TCRdb kept only the in-frame ones, dropping some. The repertoire has approximately 160,000 clones, 83% of them found once; the top ten carry roughly 4.5%. The sample comprised PBMCs or T cells enriched from blood (not recorded which). The receptor set was obtained from a woman aged 50 to 65 who had recovered from COVID-19. The CDR3 runs from the conserved cysteine through the conserved F or W. A D gene is named only where the DNA matches it firmly. Where a row states a size, it is once, few, many or the class of an expanded clone; other rows omit it.

d_call	v_call	clone_size	j_call	cdr3_nt	cdr3_aa
.	TRBV7-2	few	TRBJ2-2	TGTGCCAGCAGCTCGGCGATGACAGGCACCGGGGAGCTGTTTTTT	CASSSAMTGTGELFF
.	TRBV29-1	.	TRBJ2-2	TGCAGCGTTGAGGGAGTACGTAACACCGGGGAGCTGTTTTTT	CSVEGVRNTGELFF
TRBD1	TRBV9	.	TRBJ1-3	TGTGCCAGCAGCGGACCCGGGACAGTAGGAAACACCATATATTTT	CASSGPGTVGNTIYF
.	TRBV7-2	.	TRBJ1-3	TGTGCCAGCAGCTTCGACAACTCTGGAAACACCATATATTTT	CASSFDNSGNTIYF
TRBD1	TRBV13	.	TRBJ1-4	TGTGCCAGCAGCAGCAGGGGGCAGGTTAATGAAAAACTGTTTTTT	CASSSRGQVNEKLFF
.	TRBV19	.	TRBJ2-1	TGTGCCAGTAGTATAGATCGGCAGGCTCTTTGGAATGAGCAGTTCTTC	CASSIDRQALWNEQFF
.	TRBV15	.	TRBJ1-2	TGTGCCACCAGCTCCTTAAAGGGGACTCTTGCCTATGGCTACACCTTC	CATSSLKGTLAYGYTF
TRBD1	TRBV7-9	.	TRBJ1-2	TGTGCCAGCAGGACGGGACAGGGGCTAAATCCTAACTATGGCTACACCTTC	CASRTGQGLNPNYGYTF
.	TRBV11-3	few	TRBJ1-1	TGTGCCAGCAGCCGAGGGGGGGGCAGGGCTAACACTGAAGCTTTCTTT	CASSRGGGRANTEAFF
.	TRBV29-1	.	TRBJ2-1	TGCAGCGTTGAAGATGCGATGGGAGGACTTTGGAGCTCCTACAATGAGCAGTTCTTC	CSVEDAMGGLWSSYNEQFF
.	TRBV7-9	.	TRBJ2-3	TGTGCCAGCAGCTTTAGTGATACGCAGTATTTT	CASSFSDTQYF
TRBD2	TRBV5-1	.	TRBJ2-2	TGCGCCAGCAGCTTGGAAGCGGGGGTGGGGACCGGGGAGCTGTTTTTT	CASSLEAGVGTGELFF
.	TRBV20-1	.	TRBJ1-3	TGCAGTGCTAGAGTGGGAGGCACCATATATTTT	CSARVGGTIYF